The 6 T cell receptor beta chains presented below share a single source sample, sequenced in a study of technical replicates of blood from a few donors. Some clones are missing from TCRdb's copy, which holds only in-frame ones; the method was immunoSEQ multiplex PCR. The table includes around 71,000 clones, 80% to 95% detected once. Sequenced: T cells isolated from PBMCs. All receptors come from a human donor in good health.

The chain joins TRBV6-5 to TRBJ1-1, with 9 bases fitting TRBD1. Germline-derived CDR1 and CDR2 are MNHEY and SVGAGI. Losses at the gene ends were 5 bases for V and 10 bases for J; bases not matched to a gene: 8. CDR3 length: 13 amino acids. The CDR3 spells CASSPGQGLAAFF. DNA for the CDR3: TGTGCCAGCAGTCCCGGACAGGGGTTAGCAGCTTTCTTT.

This CDR3 is CASSKTGMGKYF. The CDR3 coding sequence is TGTGCCAGCAGCAAGACAGGGATGGGAAAGTACTTC. The chain has TRBV28 and TRBJ2-7, with 7 bases fitting TRBD1. This CDR3 has 12 residues. Germline CDR1 and CDR2: MDHEN and SYDVKM. The junction had 10 bases not matched to a gene; V was cut back by 6 bases and J by 11 bases. Full variable domain (missing parts from reference TRBV28 and TRBJ2-7): DVKVTQSSRYLVKRTGEKVFLECVQDMDHENMFWYRQDPGLGLRLIYFSYDVKMKEKGDIPEGYSVSREKKERFSLILESASTNQTSMYLCASSKTGMGKYFGPGTRLTVT.

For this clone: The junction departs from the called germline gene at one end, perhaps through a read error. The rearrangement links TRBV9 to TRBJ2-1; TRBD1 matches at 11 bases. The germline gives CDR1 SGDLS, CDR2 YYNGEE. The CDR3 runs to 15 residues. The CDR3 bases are TGTGCCAGCAGCGCTAGGACAGGGGGCTACCATGAGCAGTTCTTC. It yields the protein CASSARTGGYHEQFF.

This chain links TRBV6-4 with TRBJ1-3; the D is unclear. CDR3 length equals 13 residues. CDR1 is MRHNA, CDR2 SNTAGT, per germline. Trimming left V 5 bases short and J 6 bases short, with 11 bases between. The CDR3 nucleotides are TGTGCCAGCAGTCCGGCGAGGGAAAACACCATATATTTT. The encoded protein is CASSPARENTIYF.

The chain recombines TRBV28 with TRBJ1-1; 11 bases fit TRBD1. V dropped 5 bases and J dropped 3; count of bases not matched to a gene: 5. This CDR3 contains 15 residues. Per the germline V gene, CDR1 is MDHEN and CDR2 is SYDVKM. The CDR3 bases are TGTGCCAGCAGTACTACGGGACAGGGGGACACTGAAGCTTTCTTT. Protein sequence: CASSTTGQGDTEAFF.

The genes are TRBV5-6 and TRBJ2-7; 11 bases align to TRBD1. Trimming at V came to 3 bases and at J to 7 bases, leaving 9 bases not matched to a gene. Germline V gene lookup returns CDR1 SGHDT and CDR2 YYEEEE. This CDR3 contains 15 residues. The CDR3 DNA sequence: TGTGCCAGCAGCTCTGGGACAGGGGGTTGGCGGGAGCAGTACTTC. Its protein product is CASSSGTGGWREQYF.